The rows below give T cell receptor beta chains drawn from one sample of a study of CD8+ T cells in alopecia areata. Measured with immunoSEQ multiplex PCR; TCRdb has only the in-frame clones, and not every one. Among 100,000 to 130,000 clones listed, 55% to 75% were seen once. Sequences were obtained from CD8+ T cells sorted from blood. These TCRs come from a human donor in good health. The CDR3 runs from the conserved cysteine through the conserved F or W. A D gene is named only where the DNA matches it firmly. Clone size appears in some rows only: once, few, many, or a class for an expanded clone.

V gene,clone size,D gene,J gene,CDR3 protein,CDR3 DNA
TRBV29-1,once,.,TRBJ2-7,CSVVPGHSYEQYF,TGCAGCGTTGTACCGGGGCACTCCTACGAGCAGTACTTC
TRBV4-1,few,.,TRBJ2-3,CASSHHLGPQYF,TGCGCCAGCAGCCACCACCTAGGGCCTCAGTATTTT
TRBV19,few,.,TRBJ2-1,CASSTFSYNEQFF,TGTGCCAGTAGTACCTTTTCCTACAATGAGCAGTTCTTC
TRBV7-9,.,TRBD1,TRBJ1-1,CASSSGQGGPTEAFF,TGTGCCAGCAGCTCAGGACAGGGAGGTCCCACTGAAGCTTTCTTT
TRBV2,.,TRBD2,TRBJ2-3,CASTGLETDTQYF,TGTGCCAGCACCGGACTAGAAACAGATACGCAGTATTTT
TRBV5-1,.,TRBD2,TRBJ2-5,CASSYLLAEGQETQYF,TGCGCCAGCAGCTATCTTCTAGCGGAGGGGCAAGAGACCCAGTACTTC
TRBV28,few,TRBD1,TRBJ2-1,CASSSPTRQGWDEQFF,TGTGCCAGCAGCTCACCTACTCGACAGGGATGGGATGAGCAGTTCTTC
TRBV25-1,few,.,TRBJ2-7,CASSVSYEQYF,TGTGCCAGCAGTGTCTCCTACGAGCAGTACTTC
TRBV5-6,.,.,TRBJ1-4,CASSQTESATNEKLFF,TGTGCCAGCAGCCAGACTGAGAGTGCAACTAATGAAAAACTGTTTTTT
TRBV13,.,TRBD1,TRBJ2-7,CASSEGQGSYEQYF,TGTGCCAGCAGCGAAGGACAGGGATCCTACGAGCAGTACTTC